This is a list of T cell receptor beta chains from one sample in a study of T cell responses to AZD1222 COVID-19 vaccine. Here immunoSEQ multiplex PCR was the method, and the copy in TCRdb shows in-frame clones only, minus some. The sample records approximately 170,000 clones, 80% to 90% being singletons. Source: peripheral blood, taken on day 0 of AZD1222 vaccination. The source is an adult in good health. Both conserved end residues are part of each CDR3. Fields, in order: D gene, V gene, J gene, clone size, CDR3 protein, CDR3 DNA. A D gene is named only where the DNA matches it firmly. Clone size is not always given. Where it is, it says once, few, many or a class for expanded clones.

d_call: .
v_call: TRBV5-6
j_call: TRBJ1-4
clone_size: .
cdr3_aa: CASSLLGFGEKLFF
cdr3_nt: TGTGCCAGCAGCTTATTAGGGTTCGGGGAAAAACTGTTTTTT

d_call: .
v_call: TRBV9
j_call: TRBJ1-2
clone_size: .
cdr3_aa: CASLAGLYGYTF
cdr3_nt: TGTGCCAGCCTAGCAGGCTTATATGGCTACACCTTC

d_call: .
v_call: TRBV7-6
j_call: TRBJ2-5
clone_size: .
cdr3_aa: CASSGTQRREETQYF
cdr3_nt: TGTGCCAGCAGCGGAACCCAGCGGAGGGAAGAGACCCAGTACTTC

d_call: .
v_call: TRBV5-4
j_call: TRBJ1-6
clone_size: .
cdr3_aa: CASSPGGSSYNSPLHF
cdr3_nt: TGTGCCAGCAGCCCTGGCGGGAGCTCCTATAATTCACCCCTCCACTTT

d_call: .
v_call: TRBV28
j_call: TRBJ2-4
clone_size: once
cdr3_aa: CATRGNGKNIQYF
cdr3_nt: TGTGCCACGAGGGGGAATGGCAAAAACATTCAGTACTTC

d_call: TRBD1
v_call: TRBV7-3
j_call: TRBJ2-7
clone_size: .
cdr3_aa: CASSSGQGVNEQYF
cdr3_nt: TGTGCCAGCAGCTCCGGACAGGGGGTTAACGAGCAGTACTTC

d_call: .
v_call: TRBV2
j_call: TRBJ2-5
clone_size: once
cdr3_aa: CASIGTLETQYF
cdr3_nt: TGTGCCAGCATAGGGACCTTGGAGACCCAGTACTTC

d_call: .
v_call: TRBV6-5
j_call: TRBJ1-1
clone_size: .
cdr3_aa: CASIRGGVDTEAFF
cdr3_nt: TGTGCCAGCATTAGAGGGGGAGTGGACACTGAAGCTTTCTTT

d_call: .
v_call: TRBV18
j_call: TRBJ2-6
clone_size: .
cdr3_aa: CASSPPGGNGANVLTF
cdr3_nt: TGTGCCAGCTCACCCCCCGGAGGGAACGGGGCCAACGTCCTGACTTTC

d_call: .
v_call: TRBV19
j_call: TRBJ2-1
clone_size: .
cdr3_aa: CASSILARGDNEQFF
cdr3_nt: .

d_call: .
v_call: TRBV7-8
j_call: TRBJ2-2
clone_size: .
cdr3_aa: CASSFRQGLNTGELFF
cdr3_nt: TGTGCCAGCAGCTTCCGACAGGGACTTAACACCGGGGAGCTGTTTTTT

d_call: .
v_call: TRBV19
j_call: TRBJ1-1
clone_size: few
cdr3_aa: CASSGDDYPSWSTEAFF
cdr3_nt: TGTGCCAGTAGTGGGGATGATTATCCGTCATGGAGCACTGAAGCTTTCTTT

d_call: TRBD1
v_call: TRBV3-1/TRBV3-2
j_call: TRBJ1-6
clone_size: .
cdr3_aa: CASSQEDRLLRSLHF
cdr3_nt: TGTGCCAGCAGCCAAGAGGACAGGCTCCTTAGGTCCCTCCACTTT